This T cell receptor beta chain was profiled in a study of blood T cells in healthy people across ages. Overall study: About one barcoded beta molecule per two T cells came from capture by template switching.

Then a second PCR, running roughly 7 to 11 cycles, was carried out with a sample-barcoded 5' primer and a J-beta primer mix. TCRdb re-analysed the 5' RACE reads in MiXCR, keeping a single row per CDR3 protein. The table has hundreds of thousands of distinct CDR3 sequences, around 45% seen once. V was pared by 0 bases and J by 6 bases, with 12 bases between. This CDR3 contains 14 residues. Per the germline V gene, CDR1 is DFQATT and CDR2 is SNEGSKA (reference sequence). Total RNA extracted from each sample amounted to at least 6 micrograms. Sequenced material: blood. This chain joins TRBV20-1 and TRBJ1-5; possible D gene TRBD1, 5 bases. The sequence was collected from a woman in her sixties or seventies in good health. This chain's CDR3 is CSARDWGSGQPQHF. In DNA, the CDR3 is TGCAGTGCTAGAGATTGGGGGTCGGGTCAGCCCCAGCATTTT.